These 30 T cell receptor beta chains came from one sample sequenced in a study of technical replicates of blood from a few donors. TCRdb keeps only in-frame clones here, not all; method: immunoSEQ multiplex PCR. Seen here are fewer than 90,000 clones, around 97% observed once, and the top ten hold roughly 0.2%. Sequencing was performed on T cells isolated from PBMCs. All receptors come from a human donor in good health.

This sequence joins TRBV6-4 and TRBJ1-6; weak D call: TRBD1 (6 bases). Germline V CDR1 and CDR2: MRHNA, SNTAGT. Trimming left V 6 bases short and J 1 base short, with 13 bases between. There are 16 residues in the CDR3. Written as DNA, the CDR3 is TGTGCCAGCAGAACTGAGGGGGGGTCCTATAATTCACCCCTCCACTTT. Translation gives CASRTEGGSYNSPLHF.

The chain is built from TRBV9 and TRBJ1-1; maybe TRBD1 (6 bases). This CDR3 is 12 amino acids long. Germline CDR1 and CDR2: SGDLS and YYNGEE. Between the trimmed V and J ends, which lost 7 bases and 5 bases, there was a span of 12 bases. The CDR3 here is CASGPGVTEAFF. The CDR3 DNA follows: TGTGCCAGCGGACCAGGGGTAACTGAAGCTTTCTTT.

In this sample, this clone turned up once. The CDR3, as DNA: TGTGCCAGTAGTATAGAACTCTGGACTAATGAAAAACTGTTTTTT. Residues: CASSIELWTNEKLFF. The chain combines TRBV19 with TRBJ1-4; D uncertain. CDR3 size: 15 residues. Germline CDR1 is LNHDA and CDR2 is SQIVND (reference sequence). V was cut by 0 bases and J by 2 bases, with 7 bases left in between.

The rearrangement joins TRBV29-1 to TRBJ2-2; TRBD1 matches at 7 bases. V dropped 4 bases and J dropped 0; count of bases not matched to a gene: 8. CDR1 and CDR2 (germline): SQVTM, ANQGSEA. The CDR3 has 16 amino acids. In nucleotides, the CDR3 is TGCAGCGTTGTCTTAACCGGGACAGCGAACACCGGGGAGCTGTTTTTT. Amino acid sequence: CSVVLTGTANTGELFF.

V usage is TRBV28 and J usage is TRBJ2-6, with TRBD1 as a possible D gene (5 bases). V lost 5 bases, J lost 0 bases, and 8 bases lay in between. CDR1 and CDR2 from the germline V gene are MDHEN and SYDVKM. This CDR3 spans 15 amino acids. Here the CDR3 reads CASSPGLSGANVLTF. The CDR3 nucleotides are TGTGCCAGCAGTCCAGGGCTCTCTGGGGCCAACGTCCTGACTTTC.

V usage is TRBV5-4 and J usage is TRBJ1-1; maybe TRBD1 (6 bases). There are 13 residues in the CDR3. Germline-derived CDR1 and CDR2 are SGHNT and YYREEE (reference sequence). The V end was cut by 5 bases, the J end by 1 base, with 9 bases between. CDR3 region: CASRIQGNTEAFF. DNA of the CDR3: TGTGCCAGCAGGATACAGGGGAACACTGAAGCTTTCTTT.

This chain uses TRBV29-1 with TRBJ1-2; D ambiguous. Germline-derived CDR1 and CDR2 are SQVTM and ANQGSEA. CDR3 length equals 14 residues. V dropped 5 bases and J dropped 3 bases, with 16 bases sitting between them. In DNA, the CDR3 is TGCAGCGTTTTTCTTGACGTAACAGACTATGGCTACACCTTC. Its protein product is CSVFLDVTDYGYTF.

The V gene is TRBV19, the J gene TRBJ2-3; D gene unclear. Trimming took 5 bases from V and 4 from J, leaving 13 bases between them. The CDR3 totals 14 residues. From germline, CDR1 is LNHDA and CDR2 SQIVND (reference sequence). This chain's CDR3 is CASSVAANADTQYF. CDR3 in DNA: TGTGCCAGTAGTGTGGCGGCCAACGCAGATACGCAGTATTTT. Using reference TRBV19 and TRBJ2-3 for the parts outside the CDR3, the full variable domain is DGGITQSPKYLFRKEGQNVTLSCEQNLNHDAMYWYRQDPGQGLRLIYYSQIVNDFQKGDIAEGYSVSREKKESFPLTVTSAQKNPTAFYLCASSVAANADTQYFGPGTRLTVL.

The chain carries TRBV5-1 and TRBJ2-7; 10 bases line up with TRBD2. Germline V gives CDR1 SGHRS, CDR2 YFSETQ. The CDR3 has 16 amino acids. J lost 4 bases, V lost 0 bases, and 7 bases had no gene match. The CDR3 bases are TGCGCCAGCAGCTTGGAGCTAGCGGGGGACCCATACGAGCAGTACTTC. Its translation: CASSLELAGDPYEQYF.

This clone was seen a single time. The V call is TRBV6-5, the J call TRBJ1-3; D gene ambiguous. The V end lost 6 bases, the J end lost 3 bases, and 15 bases lay between the germline ends. CDR3 size: 15 residues. CDR1 and CDR2 (germline): MNHEY, SVGAGI. The CDR3 protein is CASSLDAGSGNTIYF. The CDR3 DNA reads TGTGCCAGCAGCCTAGACGCGGGGAGTGGAAACACCATATATTTT.

The rearrangement joins TRBV6-1 to TRBJ1-2; D might be TRBD1 (5 bases). Trimming stripped 4 bases from V and 4 bases from J, with 7 bases between. Germline values: CDR1 MNHNS, CDR2 SASEGT. The CDR3 has 12 residues. Here the CDR3 DNA reads TGTGCCAGCAGTGCCACAGGCTATGGCTACACCTTC. Translation: CASSATGYGYTF.

For the CDR3, the DNA is TGTGCCAGCAGCTTAAGGAAGGGCGGGACAGATACGCAGTATTTT. Translation gives CASSLRKGGTDTQYF. The chain is built from TRBV7-8 and TRBJ2-3; D may be TRBD2 (5 bases). The CDR3 sequence is 15 residues long. Looked up from germline, CDR1 is SGHVS and CDR2 is FQNEAQ. V was pared by 2 bases and J by 3 bases, with 12 bases between. Complete variable domain (other parts from reference TRBV7-8 and TRBJ2-3): GAGVSQSPRYKVAKRGQDVALRCDPISGHVSLFWYQQALGQGPEFLTYFQNEAQLDKSGLPSDRFFAERPEGSVSTLKIQRTQQEDSAVYLCASSLRKGGTDTQYFGPGTRLTVL.

V is TRBV7-9 and J is TRBJ2-1; D may be TRBD1 (6 bases). Trimming removed 6 bases from V and 7 bases from J, with 13 bases in between. CDR3 length: 13 amino acids. Per germline, CDR1 SEHNR and CDR2 FQNEAQ (reference sequence). CDR3 region: CASRIEGGNEQFF. Here the CDR3 DNA reads TGTGCCAGCAGAATCGAAGGGGGTAATGAGCAGTTCTTC. Full variable domain (remainder filled in from reference TRBV7-9 and TRBJ2-1): DTGVSQNPRHKITKRGQNVTFRCDPISEHNRLYWYRQTLGQGPEFLTYFQNEAQLEKSRLLSDRFSAERPKGSFSTLEIQRTEQGDSAMYLCASRIEGGNEQFFGPGTRLTVL.

This sequence joins TRBV18 and TRBJ1-1, with TRBD1 matching 9 bases. V lost 4 bases to trimming and J lost 4 bases; unmatched junction nucleotides: 4. The CDR3 runs to 14 residues. Germline V gives CDR1 KGHSH, CDR2 LQKENI. CDR3 coding DNA: TGTGCCAGCTCACTAGGGACAGGGACCACTGAAGCTTTCTTT. Translation gives CASSLGTGTTEAFF.

This chain joins TRBV25-1 and TRBJ2-3; 7 nucleotides agree with TRBD1. The CDR3 has 15 residues. The V gene's germline CDR1 is MGHDK and CDR2 SYGVNS. With 4 bases clipped from V and 5 bases from J, the junction kept 9 bases outside the gene matches. This chain's CDR3 is CASSVWQGVEDTQYF. The CDR3 nucleotides are TGTGCCAGCAGTGTTTGGCAGGGGGTTGAAGATACGCAGTATTTT.

This chain joins TRBV7-6 and TRBJ1-4, with D maybe TRBD1 (6 bases). V was clipped by 5 bases and J by 1 base, with 11 bases between them. Germline V CDR1 and CDR2: SGHVS, FNYEAQ. The CDR3 has 15 amino acids. In nucleotides, the CDR3 is TGTGCCAGCAGCCTTCAACAGGGAACTAATGAAAAACTGTTTTTT. Amino acid sequence: CASSLQQGTNEKLFF.

The chain employs TRBV2 and TRBJ2-7, with D possibly being TRBD2 (6 bases). CDR1 and CDR2 from the germline V gene are SNHLY and FYNNEI. The CDR3 runs to 14 residues. V was shortened by 1 base and J by 4 bases, with 11 bases between the two germline ends. The CDR3 sequence is CASSEEMEGYEQYF. The CDR3 nucleotides read TGTGCCAGCAGTGAAGAGATGGAGGGGTACGAGCAGTACTTC.

A few counts support this clone. The chain is built from TRBV6-4 and TRBJ2-2, with 8 bases lining up with TRBD1. With 5 bases clipped from V and 1 base from J, the junction kept 3 bases outside the gene matches. This CDR3 is 15 amino acids long. The germline CDR1 and CDR2 sequences are MRHNA and SNTAGT. In DNA form, the CDR3 reads TGTGCCAGCAGTCAAGGGACAGGGAACACCGGGGAGCTGTTTTTT. Its protein product is CASSQGTGNTGELFF.

V and J are TRBV13 and TRBJ2-1; D possibly corresponds to TRBD2 (7 bases). V was shortened by 2 bases and J by 4 bases, with 12 bases between the two germline ends. This CDR3 comprises 15 residues. Germline values: CDR1 PRHDT, CDR2 FYEKMQ (reference sequence). The CDR3 bases are TGTGCCAGCAGCTTACGGCGGGGGCCATACAATGAGCAGTTCTTC. Protein: CASSLRRGPYNEQFF.

The chain uses TRBV11-2 and TRBJ2-1, with a weak D call TRBD2 (6 bases). Germline V gives CDR1 SGHAT, CDR2 FQNNGV. Trimming removed 1 base at V and 4 bases at J, with 11 bases between. This CDR3 has 15 residues. CDR3 sequence reads: CASSLGPAGYNEQFF. The CDR3, as DNA: TGTGCCAGCAGCTTAGGCCCGGCGGGGTACAATGAGCAGTTCTTC.

The V call is TRBV2, the J call TRBJ2-7, with a weak D call TRBD2 (5 bases). The V end was cut by 7 bases, the J end by 3 bases, with 7 bases between. The CDR3 extends over 11 amino acids. The germline V gene encodes CDR1 SNHLY and CDR2 FYNNEI. The CDR3 sequence is CASMEDYEQYF. The CDR3 region has the DNA TGTGCCAGCATGGAGGACTACGAGCAGTACTTC.

The chain joins TRBV12-5 to TRBJ1-1; D gene unclear. The CDR3 runs 13 residues. V gave up 2 bases and J gave up 8 bases, with 12 bases separating them. Germline CDR1 reads LGHNT; CDR2 reads FRNRAP. The CDR3: CASGLPYTSEAFF. The CDR3 DNA reads as TGTGCTAGTGGTTTGCCGTACACGTCAGAAGCTTTCTTT.

The V and J genes are TRBV27 and TRBJ2-7, with D possibly TRBD1 on 5 matching bases. V was trimmed by 0 bases and J by 3 bases, leaving 9 bases between them. Per germline, CDR1 MNHEY and CDR2 SMNVEV (reference sequence). The CDR3 runs 14 residues. The CDR3 reads CASSLSLQVYEQYF. CDR3 in DNA: TGTGCCAGCAGTTTATCCTTACAGGTCTACGAGCAGTACTTC.

The gene calls are TRBV5-4 and TRBJ2-5, with 13 bases identical to TRBD2. Germline CDR1 and CDR2: SGHNT and YYREEE (reference sequence). This CDR3 has 17 residues. With 5 bases clipped from V and 5 bases from J, the junction kept 12 bases outside the gene matches. The CDR3 loop reads CASRSGLAGASGETQYF. CDR3 DNA: TGTGCCAGCAGATCCGGACTAGCGGGGGCCTCCGGGGAGACCCAGTACTTC.

This clone appeared a single time. The V and J genes are TRBV6-6 and TRBJ2-1; 7 positions agree with TRBD2. This CDR3 comprises 14 residues. Germline values: CDR1 MNHNY, CDR2 SVGAGI (reference sequence). The V and J ends lost 8 bases and 2 bases, in that order; junction bases with no gene match: 6. This CDR3 reads CASGSGRAYNEQFF. The CDR3, as DNA: TGTGCCAGCGGTAGCGGGCGCGCCTACAATGAGCAGTTCTTC.

In the case of this clone: Additional DNA sequences in this sample encode the identical CDR3. The V call is TRBV9, the J call TRBJ1-1, with 8 bases identical to TRBD1. Germline-derived CDR1 and CDR2 are SGDLS and YYNGEE. V was clipped by 2 bases and J by 3 bases; unmatched bases: 3. This CDR3 spans 14 amino acids. This CDR3 is CASSVQGADTEAFF. DNA of the CDR3: TGTGCCAGCAGCGTTCAGGGGGCAGACACTGAAGCTTTCTTT.

The rearrangement joins TRBV6-5 to TRBJ2-7, with D possibly matching TRBD2 (6 bases). Per the germline V gene, CDR1 is MNHEY and CDR2 is SVGAGI. The CDR3 sequence is 15 residues long. V was shortened by 2 bases and J by 6 bases, with 17 bases between the two germline ends. As DNA, the CDR3 is TGTGCCAGCAGTTACGGACACGCCGGAGGGTCCGAGCAGTACTTC. It yields the protein CASSYGHAGGSEQYF.

The chain is built from TRBV10-3 and TRBJ1-1; D is perhaps TRBD1 (5 bases). Trimming took 0 bases from V and 5 from J, leaving 10 bases between them. Germline V lookup: CDR1 ENHRY, CDR2 SYGVKD. The CDR3 is made up of 14 amino acids. CDR3 residues: CAISESGEGTEAFF. The CDR3 nucleotides are TGTGCCATCAGTGAGTCGGGGGAGGGTACTGAAGCTTTCTTT.

The genes are TRBV7-9 and TRBJ1-2, with D tentatively TRBD1 (5 bases). The CDR3 has 15 amino acids. Germline V gene lookup returns CDR1 SEHNR and CDR2 FQNEAQ (reference sequence). The ends were cut back, 1 base at V and 2 bases at J, with 11 bases in the middle. CDR3 nucleotides: TGTGCCAGCAGCTTAGGTGGCGGGGGGAACTATGGCTACACCTTC. The encoded protein is CASSLGGGGNYGYTF.

This chain joins TRBV11-2 and TRBJ2-3; 7 nucleotides match TRBD2. Germline CDR1 SGHAT, CDR2 FQNNGV. Losses at the gene ends were 3 bases for V and 1 base for J; bases not matched to a gene: 7. This CDR3 has 16 residues. The CDR3 loop reads CASSFPAGPRTDTQYF. In nucleotides, the CDR3 is TGTGCCAGCAGCTTCCCAGCGGGGCCGCGCACAGATACGCAGTATTTT.